This TCR beta chain stems from a study of blood T cell repertoires in COVID-19. About the research overall: PBMCs, B-cell-depleted T cells, or T cells were the source of the cDNA or gDNA that made up the material.

Method: immunoSEQ multiplex PCR; TCRdb's copy keeps in-frame clones and lacks some. Among about 65,000 clones listed, 80% to 90% were seen once. This clone occurred a few times. V was shortened by 1 base and J by 0 bases, with 16 bases between the two germline ends. Germline CDR1 SGHRS, CDR2 YFSETQ. The CDR3 spans 17 residues. The source of this sequence is a man at least 80 years old with acute or convalescent COVID-19. V is TRBV5-1 and J is TRBJ1-2; D possibly corresponds to TRBD1 (6 bases). The sample consisted of peripheral blood. The CDR3 DNA reads as TGCGCCAGCAGCTTGAGGCCCGGACAGATCTCTAACTATGGCTACACCTTC. Its translation: CASSLRPGQISNYGYTF.